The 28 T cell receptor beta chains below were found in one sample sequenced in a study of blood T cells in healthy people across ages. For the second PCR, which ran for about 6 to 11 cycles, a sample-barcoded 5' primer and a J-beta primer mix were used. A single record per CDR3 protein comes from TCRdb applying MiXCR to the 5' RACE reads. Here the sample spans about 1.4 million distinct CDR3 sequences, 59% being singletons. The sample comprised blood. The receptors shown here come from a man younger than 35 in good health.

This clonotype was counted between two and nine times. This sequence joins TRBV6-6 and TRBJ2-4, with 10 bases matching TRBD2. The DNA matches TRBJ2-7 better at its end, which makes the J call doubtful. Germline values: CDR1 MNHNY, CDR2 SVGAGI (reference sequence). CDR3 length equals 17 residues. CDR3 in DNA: TGTGCCAGCAGTCACCCTGGGTTAGGACTAGCGGCCTACGAGCAGTACTTC. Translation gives CASSHPGLGLAAYEQYF.

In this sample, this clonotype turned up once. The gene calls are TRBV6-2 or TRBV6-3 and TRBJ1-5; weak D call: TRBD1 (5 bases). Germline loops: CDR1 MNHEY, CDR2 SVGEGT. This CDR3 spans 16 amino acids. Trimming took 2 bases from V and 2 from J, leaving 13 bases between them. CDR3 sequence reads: CASSYVRDGGNQPQHF. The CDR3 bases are TGTGCCAGCAGTTACGTCCGGGACGGAGGCAATCAGCCCCAGCATTTT.

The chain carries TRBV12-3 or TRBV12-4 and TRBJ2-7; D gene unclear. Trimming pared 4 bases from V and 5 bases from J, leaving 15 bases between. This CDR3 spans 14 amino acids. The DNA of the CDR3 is TGTGCCAGCAGTTCGGGTGTGGTTAGCAACGAGCAGTACTTC. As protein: CASSSGVVSNEQYF.

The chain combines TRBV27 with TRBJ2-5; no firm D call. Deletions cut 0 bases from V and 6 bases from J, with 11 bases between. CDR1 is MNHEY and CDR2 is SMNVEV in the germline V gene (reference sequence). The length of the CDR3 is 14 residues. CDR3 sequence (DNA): TGTGCCAGCAGTTTATCGATCTATGCGAAGACCCAGTACTTC. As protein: CASSLSIYAKTQYF.

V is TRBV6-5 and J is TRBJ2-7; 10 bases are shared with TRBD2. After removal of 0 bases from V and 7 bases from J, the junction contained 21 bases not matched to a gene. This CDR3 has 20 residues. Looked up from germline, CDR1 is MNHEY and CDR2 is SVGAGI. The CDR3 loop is CASSYSNTAITSGDYNEQYF. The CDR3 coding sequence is TGTGCCAGCAGTTACTCGAATACTGCTATTACTAGCGGGGATTACAATGAGCAGTACTTC.

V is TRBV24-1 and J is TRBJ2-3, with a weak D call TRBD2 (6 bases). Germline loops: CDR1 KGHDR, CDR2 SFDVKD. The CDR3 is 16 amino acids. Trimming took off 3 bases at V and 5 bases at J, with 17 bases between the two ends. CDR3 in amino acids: CATSDPSGTEKDTQYF. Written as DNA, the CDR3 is TGTGCCACCAGTGATCCATCCGGGACTGAAAAAGATACGCAGTATTTT.

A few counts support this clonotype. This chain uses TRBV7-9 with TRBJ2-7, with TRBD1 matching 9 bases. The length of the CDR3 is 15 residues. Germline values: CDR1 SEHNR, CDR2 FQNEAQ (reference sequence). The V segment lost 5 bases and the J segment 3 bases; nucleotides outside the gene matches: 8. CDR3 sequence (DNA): TGTGCCAGCAGCCCCCGGGACAGGGATTTCTACGAGCAGTACTTC. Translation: CASSPRDRDFYEQYF.

CDR3 DNA: TGTGCCAGCAGTGAGGGGGAACGGTATGGCTACACCTTC. Protein product: CASSEGERYGYTF. The chain carries TRBV25-1 and TRBJ1-2, with D possibly matching TRBD1 (5 bases). V was clipped by 3 bases and J by 5 bases, with 10 bases between them. The CDR3 consists of 13 residues. Germline V gives CDR1 MGHDK, CDR2 SYGVNS.

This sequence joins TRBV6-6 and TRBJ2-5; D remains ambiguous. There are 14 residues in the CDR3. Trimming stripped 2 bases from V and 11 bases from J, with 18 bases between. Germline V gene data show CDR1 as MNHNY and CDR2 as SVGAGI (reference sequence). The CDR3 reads CASSYADPTYGQYF. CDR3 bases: TGTGCCAGCAGTTACGCGGACCCCACGTACGGGCAGTACTTC.

Here the CDR3 reads CASSYPPGLETDTQYF. As DNA, the CDR3 is TGTGCCAGCTCCTATCCACCGGGACTAGAGACAGATACGCAGTATTTT. The genes are TRBV25-1 and TRBJ2-3; 8 bases match TRBD2. The CDR3 totals 16 residues. The germline V gene has CDR1 MGHDK and CDR2 SYGVNS. V lost 8 bases to trimming and J lost 3 bases; unmatched junction nucleotides: 13.

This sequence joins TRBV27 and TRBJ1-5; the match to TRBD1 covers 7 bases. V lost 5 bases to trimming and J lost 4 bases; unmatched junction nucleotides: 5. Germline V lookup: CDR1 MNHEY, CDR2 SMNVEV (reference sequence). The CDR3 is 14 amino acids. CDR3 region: CASSPQGLNQPQHF. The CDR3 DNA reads TGTGCCAGCAGTCCACAGGGGCTAAATCAGCCCCAGCATTTT.

The CDR3 protein is CASRPRQAANEKLFF. The CDR3 nucleotides are TGTGCCAGCAGACCGAGACAGGCTGCTAATGAAAAACTGTTTTTT. The chain employs TRBV6-5 and TRBJ1-4; possibly TRBD1 for D (6 bases). This CDR3 contains 15 residues. V lost 6 bases and J lost 3, with 14 bases in between. Germline CDR1 reads MNHEY; CDR2 reads SVGAGI.

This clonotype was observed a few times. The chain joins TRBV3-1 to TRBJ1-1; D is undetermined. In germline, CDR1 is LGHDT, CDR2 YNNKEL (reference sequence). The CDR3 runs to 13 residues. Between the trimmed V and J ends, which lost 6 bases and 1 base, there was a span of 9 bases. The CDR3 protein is CASRKTGNTEAFF. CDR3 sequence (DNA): TGTGCCAGCAGGAAGACGGGGAACACTGAAGCTTTCTTT.

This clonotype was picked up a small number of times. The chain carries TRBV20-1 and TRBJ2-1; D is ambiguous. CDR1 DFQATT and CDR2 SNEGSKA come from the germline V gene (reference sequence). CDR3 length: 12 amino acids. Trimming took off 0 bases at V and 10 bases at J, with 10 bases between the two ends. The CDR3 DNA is TGCAGTGCTAGAGACGAAACCCCCGAGCAGTTCTTC. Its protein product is CSARDETPEQFF.

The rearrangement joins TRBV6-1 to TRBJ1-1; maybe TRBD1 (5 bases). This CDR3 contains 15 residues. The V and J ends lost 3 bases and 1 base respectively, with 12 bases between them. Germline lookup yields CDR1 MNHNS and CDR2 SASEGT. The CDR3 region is CASSDLGRANTEAFF. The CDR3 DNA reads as TGTGCCAGCAGTGACTTAGGCAGGGCGAACACTGAAGCTTTCTTT.

In DNA, the CDR3 is TGTGCCAGCAGCTTAGCGGGCGGGGGGCGCGGTAACACTGAAGCTTTCTTT. Translated, it gives CASSLAGGGRGNTEAFF. The chain carries TRBV7-2 and TRBJ1-1, with D possibly TRBD1 on 6 matching bases. Trimming shortened V by 0 bases and J by 2 bases, and 16 bases separated the two germline ends. There are 17 residues in the CDR3. Germline V gives CDR1 SGHTA, CDR2 FQGNSA.

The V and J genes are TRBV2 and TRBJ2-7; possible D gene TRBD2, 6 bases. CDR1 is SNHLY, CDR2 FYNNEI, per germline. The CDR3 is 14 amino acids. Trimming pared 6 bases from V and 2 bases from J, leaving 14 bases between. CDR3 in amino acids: CASRISGLTYEQYF. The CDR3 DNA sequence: TGTGCCAGCAGGATTTCGGGACTCACCTACGAGCAGTACTTC.

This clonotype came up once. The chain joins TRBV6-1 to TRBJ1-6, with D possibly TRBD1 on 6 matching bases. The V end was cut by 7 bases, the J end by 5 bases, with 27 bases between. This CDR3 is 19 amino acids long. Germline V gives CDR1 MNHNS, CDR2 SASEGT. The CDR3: CASTSFRGQEGPDNSPLHF. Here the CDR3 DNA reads TGTGCCAGCACGTCTTTCCGGGGACAAGAAGGGCCAGATAATTCACCCCTCCACTTT.

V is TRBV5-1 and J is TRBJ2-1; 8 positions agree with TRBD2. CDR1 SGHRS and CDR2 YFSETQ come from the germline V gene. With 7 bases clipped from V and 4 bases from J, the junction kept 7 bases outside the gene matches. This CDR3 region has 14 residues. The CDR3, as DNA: TGCGCCAGCCGAGGTAGCGGGAAGTACAATGAGCAGTTCTTC. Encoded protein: CASRGSGKYNEQFF.

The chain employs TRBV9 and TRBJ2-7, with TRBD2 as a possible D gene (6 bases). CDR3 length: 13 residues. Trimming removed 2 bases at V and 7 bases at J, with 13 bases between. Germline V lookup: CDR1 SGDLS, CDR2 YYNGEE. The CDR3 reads CASSVNEGGEQYF. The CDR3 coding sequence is TGTGCCAGCAGCGTTAACGAGGGAGGTGAGCAGTACTTC.

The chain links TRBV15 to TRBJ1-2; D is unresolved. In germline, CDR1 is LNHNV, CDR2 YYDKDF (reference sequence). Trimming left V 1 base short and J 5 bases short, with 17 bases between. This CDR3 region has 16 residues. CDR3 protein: CATSRGPFTVRYGYTF. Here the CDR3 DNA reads TGTGCCACCAGCAGAGGCCCTTTCACAGTTCGTTATGGCTACACCTTC.

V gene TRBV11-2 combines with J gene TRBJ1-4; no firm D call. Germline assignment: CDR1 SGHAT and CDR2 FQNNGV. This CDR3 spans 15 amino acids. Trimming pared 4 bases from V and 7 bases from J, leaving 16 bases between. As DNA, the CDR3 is TGTGCCAGCAGCTCAACTACTGAAAAATTTGAAAAACTGTTTTTT. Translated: CASSSTTEKFEKLFF.

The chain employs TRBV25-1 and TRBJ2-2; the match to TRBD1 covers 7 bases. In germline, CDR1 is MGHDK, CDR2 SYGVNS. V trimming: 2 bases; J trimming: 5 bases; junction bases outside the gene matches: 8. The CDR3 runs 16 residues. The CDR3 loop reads CASSEGQEDPTGELFF. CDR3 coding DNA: TGTGCCAGCAGTGAAGGACAGGAAGACCCAACCGGGGAGCTGTTTTTT.

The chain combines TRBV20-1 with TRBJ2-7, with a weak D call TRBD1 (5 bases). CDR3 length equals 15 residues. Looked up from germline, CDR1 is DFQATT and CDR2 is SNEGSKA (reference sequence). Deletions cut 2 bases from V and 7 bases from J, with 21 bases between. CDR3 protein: CSARNSLGDYNEQYF. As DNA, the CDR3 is TGCAGTGCTAGAAATTCCCTAGGGGATTACAATGAGCAGTACTTC.

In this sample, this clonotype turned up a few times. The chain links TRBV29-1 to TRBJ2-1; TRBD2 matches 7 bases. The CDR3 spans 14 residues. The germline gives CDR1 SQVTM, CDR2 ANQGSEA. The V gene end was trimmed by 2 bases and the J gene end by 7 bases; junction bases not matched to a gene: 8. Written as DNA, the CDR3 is TGCAGCGTTGAATTTGGCGGGAGATTTAATGAGCAGTTCTTC. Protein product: CSVEFGGRFNEQFF.

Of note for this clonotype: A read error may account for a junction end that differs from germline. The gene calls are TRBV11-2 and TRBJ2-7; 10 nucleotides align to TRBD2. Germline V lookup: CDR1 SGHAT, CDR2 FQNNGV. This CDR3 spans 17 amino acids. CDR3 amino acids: CASSLSPSGSPSYGQYF. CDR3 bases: TGTGCCAGCAGCTTAAGCCCTAGCGGGAGTCCCTCCTACGGGCAGTACTTC.

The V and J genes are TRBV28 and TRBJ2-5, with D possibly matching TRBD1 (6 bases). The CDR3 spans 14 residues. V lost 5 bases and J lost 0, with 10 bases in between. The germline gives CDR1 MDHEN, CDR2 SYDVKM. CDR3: CASSLGDNQETQYF. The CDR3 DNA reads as TGTGCCAGCAGTCTCGGGGACAACCAAGAGACCCAGTACTTC. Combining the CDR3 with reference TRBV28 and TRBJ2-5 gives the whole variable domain DVKVTQSSRYLVKRTGEKVFLECVQDMDHENMFWYRQDPGLGLRLIYFSYDVKMKEKGDIPEGYSVSREKKERFSLILESASTNQTSMYLCASSLGDNQETQYFGPGTRLLVL.

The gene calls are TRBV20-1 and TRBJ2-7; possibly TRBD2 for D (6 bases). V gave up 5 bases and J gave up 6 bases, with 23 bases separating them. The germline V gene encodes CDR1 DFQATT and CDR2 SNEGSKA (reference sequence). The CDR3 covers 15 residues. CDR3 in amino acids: CSASPTAGSYGEQYF. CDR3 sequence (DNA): TGCAGTGCTTCCCCTACTGCGGGAAGCTACGGCGAGCAGTACTTC.